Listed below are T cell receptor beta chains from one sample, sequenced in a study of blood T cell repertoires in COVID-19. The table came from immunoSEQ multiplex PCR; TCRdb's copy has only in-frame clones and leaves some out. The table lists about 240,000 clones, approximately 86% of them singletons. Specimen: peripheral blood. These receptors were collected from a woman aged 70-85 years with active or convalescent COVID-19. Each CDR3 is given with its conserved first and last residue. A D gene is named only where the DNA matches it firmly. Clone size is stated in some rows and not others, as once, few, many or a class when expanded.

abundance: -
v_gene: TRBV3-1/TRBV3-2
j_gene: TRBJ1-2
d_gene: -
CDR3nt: TGTGCCAGCAATTCACGGGGGGGAGGGGATGGCTACACCTTC
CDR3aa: CASNSRGGGDGYTF

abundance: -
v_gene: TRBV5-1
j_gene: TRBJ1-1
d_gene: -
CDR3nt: TGCGCCAGCAGCTTCGAAGGGGGGGTCACTGAAGCTTTCTTT
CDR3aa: CASSFEGGVTEAFF

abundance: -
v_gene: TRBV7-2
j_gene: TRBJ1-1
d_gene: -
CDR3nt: TGTGCCAGCAGCTTAGGGAGGAGGGACACTGAAGCTTTCTTT
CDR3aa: CASSLGRRDTEAFF

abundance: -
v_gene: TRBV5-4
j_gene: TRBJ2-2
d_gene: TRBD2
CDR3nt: TGTGCCAGCAGCCTACTAGCGGGCCTCAACACCGGGGAGCTGTTTTTT
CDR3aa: CASSLLAGLNTGELFF

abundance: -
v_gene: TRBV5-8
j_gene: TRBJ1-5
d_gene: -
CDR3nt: TGTGCCAGCAGCTCACCTGCTCTACCCCAGCATTTT
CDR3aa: CASSSPALPQHF

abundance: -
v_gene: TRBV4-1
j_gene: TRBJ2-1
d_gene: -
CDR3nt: TGCGCCAGCAGCCAAGATCAAACAGGCCTCTACAATGAGCAGTTCTTC
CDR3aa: CASSQDQTGLYNEQFF

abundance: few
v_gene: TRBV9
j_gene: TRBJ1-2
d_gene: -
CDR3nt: TGTGCCAGCAGCGTTTTACAGGGATCGGGGGGCTACACCTTC
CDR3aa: CASSVLQGSGGYTF

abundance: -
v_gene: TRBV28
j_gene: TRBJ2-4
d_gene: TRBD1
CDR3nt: TGTGCCAGCGCTCGACAGGGGGCGCCTTTAACCAAAAACATTCAGTACTTC
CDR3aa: CASARQGAPLTKNIQYF

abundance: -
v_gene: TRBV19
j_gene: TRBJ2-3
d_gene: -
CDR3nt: TGTGCCTCCTCAAGGGGTCATGGGGGGACAGATACGCAGTATTTT
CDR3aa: CASSRGHGGTDTQYF

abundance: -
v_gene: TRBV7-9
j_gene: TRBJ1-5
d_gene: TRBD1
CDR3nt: TGTGCCAGCAGCTTAGCCTACAGGGGACTTAGCAATCAGCCCCAGCATTTT
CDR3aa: CASSLAYRGLSNQPQHF

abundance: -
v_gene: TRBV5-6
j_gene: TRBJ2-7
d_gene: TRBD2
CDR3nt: TGTGCCAGCAGCCCCCGGGGGGGACTATCCTACGAGCAGTACTTC
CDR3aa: CASSPRGGLSYEQYF

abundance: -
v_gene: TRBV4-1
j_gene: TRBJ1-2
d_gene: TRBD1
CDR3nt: TGCGCCAGCAGCCAACGGGACAGTCTGAAAATCAACTATGGCTACACCTTC
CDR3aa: CASSQRDSLKINYGYTF

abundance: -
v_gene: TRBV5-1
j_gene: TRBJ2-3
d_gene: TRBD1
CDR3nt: TGCGCCAGCAGCTTGAACAGGGGGACCAACCGAGGGAGCACAGATACGCAGTATTTT
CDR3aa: CASSLNRGTNRGSTDTQYF

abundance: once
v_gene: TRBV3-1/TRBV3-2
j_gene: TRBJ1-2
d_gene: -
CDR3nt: TGTGCCAGCAGCCAAGAGGGAGGGTACGCGGCTGGCTACACCTTC
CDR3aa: CASSQEGGYAAGYTF

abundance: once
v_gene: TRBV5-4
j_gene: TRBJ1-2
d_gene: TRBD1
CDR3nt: TGTGCCAGCAGCCTTTCGGGACAGGGGATGGGGTATGGCTACACCTTC
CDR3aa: CASSLSGQGMGYGYTF

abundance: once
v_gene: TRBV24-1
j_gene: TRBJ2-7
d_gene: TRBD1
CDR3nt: TGTGCCACCAGTGACCCGGGACAGGGGGCCTACGAGCAGTACTTC
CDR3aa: CATSDPGQGAYEQYF

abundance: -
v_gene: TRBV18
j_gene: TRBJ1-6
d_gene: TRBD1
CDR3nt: TGTGCCAGCTCAGGATCCACAGGGGAACCCCTCCACTTT
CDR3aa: CASSGSTGEPLHF

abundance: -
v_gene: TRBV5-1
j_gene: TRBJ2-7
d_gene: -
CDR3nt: TGCGCCAGCAGCCTCCGTGGCAGGGGGGCCGAGCAGTACTTC
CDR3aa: CASSLRGRGAEQYF

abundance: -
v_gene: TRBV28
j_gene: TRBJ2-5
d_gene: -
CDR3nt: TGTGCCAGCAGTGTAAAACAGGTATACCAAGAGACCCAGTACTTC
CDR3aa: CASSVKQVYQETQYF

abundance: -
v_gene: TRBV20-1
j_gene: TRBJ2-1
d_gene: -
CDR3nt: TGCAGTGCCTCGGCGGGGTTCTTC
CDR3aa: CSASAGFF

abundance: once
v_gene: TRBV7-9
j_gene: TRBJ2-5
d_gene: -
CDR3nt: TGTGCCAGCAGCTTAGGGGGAAGGGGCCAGGAAGAGACCCAGTACTTC
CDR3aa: CASSLGGRGQEETQYF

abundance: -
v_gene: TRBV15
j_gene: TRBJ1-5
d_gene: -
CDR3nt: TGTGCCACCAGCAAATCCCGTGGCCAGCCCCAGCATTTT
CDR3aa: CATSKSRGQPQHF

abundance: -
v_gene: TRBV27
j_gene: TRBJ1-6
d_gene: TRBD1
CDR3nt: TGTGCCAGCAGTCTACAGGGGGCGGAGGATTCACCCCTCCACTTT
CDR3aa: CASSLQGAEDSPLHF

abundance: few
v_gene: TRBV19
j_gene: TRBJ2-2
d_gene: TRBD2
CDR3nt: TGTGCCAGTAGTACCCGACTAGCGGGGGGGCCGAACACCGGGGAGCTGTTTTTT
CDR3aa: CASSTRLAGGPNTGELFF

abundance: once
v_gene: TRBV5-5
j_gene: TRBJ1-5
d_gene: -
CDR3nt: TGTGCCAGCAGCTTGATTCTCTGGCCACGGGACAATCAGCCCCAGCATTTT
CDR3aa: CASSLILWPRDNQPQHF

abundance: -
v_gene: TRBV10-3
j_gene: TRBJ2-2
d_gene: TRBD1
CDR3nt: TGTGCCATCAGGGGGACAGAGGCGAACACCGGGGAGCTGTTTTTT
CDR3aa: CAIRGTEANTGELFF

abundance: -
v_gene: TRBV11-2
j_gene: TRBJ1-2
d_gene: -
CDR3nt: TGTGCCAGCATCCCTAGTGCGGCTCTCAATGGCTACACCTTC
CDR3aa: CASIPSAALNGYTF

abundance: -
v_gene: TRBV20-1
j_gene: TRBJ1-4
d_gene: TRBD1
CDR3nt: TGCAGTGCTAGTGGGACAGGGGGTGAAAAACTGTTTTTT
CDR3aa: CSASGTGGEKLFF

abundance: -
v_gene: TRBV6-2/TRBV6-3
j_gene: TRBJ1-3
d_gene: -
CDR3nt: TGTGCCAGCAGCGGCCGACAGGCAGGAAACACCATATATTTT
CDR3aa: CASSGRQAGNTIYF

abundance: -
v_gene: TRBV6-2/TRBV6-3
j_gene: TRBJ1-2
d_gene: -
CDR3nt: TGTGCCAGCAGTTACTCGAGTTCGGGAGGCTACACCTTC
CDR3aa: CASSYSSSGGYTF